A single sample gave rise to the 6 T cell receptor beta chains below, sequenced in a study of beta chain features in type 1 diabetes (dated 2018 in TCRdb). Library preparation used the immunoSEQ multiplex PCR assay. The High Capacity cDNA Reverse Transcription Kit was used to reverse transcribe all of the isolated RNA, meaning that expressed TCRB transcripts were what got sequenced. Held by TCRdb, this immuneACCESS table contains in-frame sequences only and omits some clones. Under half of the omission traces to an unresolved V gene where checked; the cause of the rest is unknown. The sample table lists approximately 150,000 clones, roughly 10% of them with a count of one. The ten largest clonotypes hold roughly 1.4% of the sample. Sequences were obtained from naive CD4+ T cells from blood. The sample's cell subset or site label, decoded: true naive CD4+ T cells. All receptors derive from a man younger than 35 in good health.

This clone occurred a few times. The rearrangement joins TRBV7-7 to TRBJ2-3; 10 bases match TRBD1. The CDR3 is made up of 15 amino acids. Per germline, CDR1 SSHAT and CDR2 FNYEAQ (reference sequence). V gave up 5 bases and J gave up 3 bases; unmatched junction bases: 5. CDR3 DNA sequence: TGTGCCAGCAGCCAGGGACAGGGGATAACAGATACGCAGTATTTT. Protein product: CASSQGQGITDTQYF.

The chain recombines TRBV19 with TRBJ1-4, with 8 bases aligning to TRBD1. The germline V gene has CDR1 LNHDA and CDR2 SQIVND (reference sequence). Losses at the gene ends were 4 bases for V and 5 bases for J; bases not matched to a gene: 6. This CDR3 has 15 residues. CDR3 bases: TGTGCCAGTAGTACCCGGACAGGGCCAAATGAAAAACTGTTTTTT. Protein: CASSTRTGPNEKLFF.

This clone turned up a few times. The chain combines TRBV11-3 with TRBJ2-1; 7 nucleotides line up with TRBD1. CDR1 is SGHNT, CDR2 YENEEA, per germline. This CDR3 comprises 12 residues. The V gene end was trimmed by 5 bases and the J gene end by 6 bases; junction bases not matched to a gene: 1. CDR3 loop: CASSRTGNEQFF. CDR3 DNA sequence: TGTGCCAGCAGCCGGACAGGCAATGAGCAGTTCTTC.

In this sample, this clone turned up a few times. The chain employs TRBV25-1 and TRBJ1-6; D remains ambiguous. The germline V gene encodes CDR1 MGHDK and CDR2 SYGVNS. Trimming stripped 2 bases from V and 5 bases from J, with 10 bases between. The CDR3 contains 15 residues. In DNA form, the CDR3 reads TGTGCCAGCAGTGAAAGAGGAGGGAATAATTCACCCCTCCACTTT. It codes for CASSERGGNNSPLHF.

This chain uses TRBV18 with TRBJ1-1; possibly TRBD1 for D (6 bases). There are 15 residues in the CDR3. The V and J ends lost 4 bases and 2 bases respectively, with 14 bases between them. Looked up from germline, CDR1 is KGHSH and CDR2 is LQKENI. The DNA for the CDR3 is TGTGCCAGCTCACAATTAGGACAGCTCAACACTGAAGCTTTCTTT. Translation: CASSQLGQLNTEAFF.

The sample holds a few counts of this clone. The chain carries TRBV6-1 and TRBJ2-5, with D perhaps TRBD2 (5 bases). The CDR3 runs 14 residues. Germline V gives CDR1 MNHNS, CDR2 SASEGT. V lost 4 bases to trimming and J lost 2 bases, with 11 bases between them. This chain's CDR3 is CASSVGLSQETQYF. Here the CDR3 DNA reads TGTGCCAGCAGTGTAGGACTTTCTCAAGAGACCCAGTACTTC.